Listed below are T cell receptor beta chains from one sample, sequenced in a study of T-cell memory formation after mild COVID-19. In TCRdb, the 5' RACE reads were re-called with MiXCR into one record per CDR3 protein. The repertoire holds 450,000 or so distinct CDR3 sequences, with over 15% as singletons. Source material: PBMCs or a T cell subset sorted from them (not recorded which). These TCRs come from an adult woman who had mild COVID-19 (a few samples of this study predate the infection). Cell type and time point are not known. Each CDR3 is given with its conserved first and last residue. A D gene is named only where the DNA matches it firmly. The size field is filled for only some rows; it gives once, few, many or a size class.

few TRBJ1-6 TRBD1 TRBV12-3/TRBV12-4 TGTGCCAGCAGTACCCGAACAGGGGGTGCTTCACCCCTCCACTTT CASSTRTGGASPLHF
many TRBJ1-2 TRBD1 TRBV7-2 TGTGCCAGCAGCGCCCAACAGGGGAACTATGGCTACACCTTC CASSAQQGNYGYTF
. TRBJ1-1 TRBD1 TRBV7-2 TGTGCCAGCAGCCGGACAGGGGAACGTGCTGAAGCTTTCTTT CASSRTGERAEAFF
. TRBJ2-3 TRBD2 TRBV29-1 TGCAGCGTTGGGGTAGCGGGAACCACAGATACGCAGTATTTT CSVGVAGTTDTQYF
. TRBJ2-3 . TRBV7-9 TGTGCCAGCAGCTTTTCGTGGGCCACAGATACGCAGTATTTT CASSFSWATDTQYF
once TRBJ2-1 TRBD2 TRBV27 TGTGCCAGCAGTCGACTAGCGGGCCTCAATGAGCAGTTCTTC CASSRLAGLNEQFF
. TRBJ2-7 TRBD1 TRBV12-3/TRBV12-4 TGTGCCAGCAGTCCCGGACAGGGCGGTTTGAGGGAGCAGTACTTC CASSPGQGGLREQYF
. TRBJ2-1 . TRBV18 TGTGCCAGCTCGTTCGGACACGGTGATGAGCAGTTCTTC CASSFGHGDEQFF
few TRBJ2-4 TRBD1 TRBV5-6 TGTGCCAGCAGCTTTGGGACAGACATAGCCAAAAACATTCAGTACTTC CASSFGTDIAKNIQYF
few TRBJ2-1 TRBD2 TRBV24-1 TGTGCCACCAGTGAATATAGCGGGAGCTCCTACAATGAGCAGTTCTTC CATSEYSGSSYNEQFF
. TRBJ2-7 TRBD1 TRBV12-3/TRBV12-4 TGTGCCAGCAGTCACGGGACAGGGGACTCCATAGGGCAGTACTTC CASSHGTGDSIGQYF
few TRBJ2-1 . TRBV12-3/TRBV12-4 TGTGCCAGCAGTTCCCTCCGAGGCGAGTCCTACAATGAGCAGTTCTTC CASSSLRGESYNEQFF
. TRBJ1-1 . TRBV9 TGTGCCAGCAGCGTCCGGCCTGGGGACACAACGAACACTGAAGCTTTCTTT CASSVRPGDTTNTEAFF
. TRBJ2-4 . TRBV11-1 TGTGCCAGCAGCTTCATTCTCGGGAGTAGGGCCATTCAGTACTTC CASSFILGSRAIQYF
few TRBJ1-1 . TRBV5-1 TGCGCCAGCAGCAAGGGGGACACTGAAGCTTTCTTT CASSKGDTEAFF
many TRBJ1-1 . TRBV6-5 TGTGCCAGCAGTTACGAGCCGAACACTGAAGCTTTCTTT CASSYEPNTEAFF
. TRBJ1-5 TRBD1 TRBV20-1 TGCAGCGGGGCCAGGGGGACTAGGGGACAGCCCCAGCATTTT CSGARGTRGQPQHF